The 28 T cell receptor beta chains given below trace back to one sample, sequenced in a study of blood T cell repertoires in COVID-19. Profiling relied on immunoSEQ multiplex PCR, and the TCRdb table lists in-frame clones only, not all of them. Of about 260,000 clones in the sample, over 75% were seen once. The sequencing sample was made of peripheral blood. Source of these receptors: a human donor in a cohort sampled during active COVID-19.

The chain links TRBV6-5 to TRBJ1-6; D perhaps matches TRBD1 (6 bases). The CDR3 spans 12 residues. Germline CDR1 and CDR2: MNHEY and SVGAGI. Trimming shortened V by 6 bases and J by 9 bases, and 9 bases separated the two germline ends. The CDR3 here is CASRIGGSPLHF. CDR3 DNA: TGTGCCAGCAGAATAGGGGGTTCACCCCTCCACTTT.

This sequence joins TRBV18 and TRBJ1-4, with a tentative D call TRBD1 (5 bases). CDR1 is KGHSH and CDR2 is LQKENI in the germline V gene. This CDR3 spans 18 amino acids. V lost 5 bases and J lost 4, with 23 bases in between. The CDR3 region has the DNA TGTGCCAGCTCATCAGGTCCGGTCTCGTCAGGGTTTAATGAAAAACTGTTTTTT. Its translation is CASSSGPVSSGFNEKLFF.

The rearrangement joins TRBV6-5 to TRBJ1-6, with D maybe TRBD1 (6 bases). The V end was cut by 1 base, the J end by 8 bases, with 9 bases between. There are 14 residues in the CDR3. Germline values: CDR1 MNHEY, CDR2 SVGAGI. The CDR3 is CASSYYPGDSPLHF. The CDR3 region has the DNA TGTGCCAGCAGTTACTATCCAGGGGATTCACCCCTCCACTTT.

The chain uses TRBV6-6 and TRBJ2-3; TRBD2 agrees at 9 bases. The CDR3 totals 16 residues. The V segment lost 2 bases and the J segment 2 bases; nucleotides outside the gene matches: 5. Germline lookup yields CDR1 MNHNY and CDR2 SVGAGI (reference sequence). The CDR3 sequence: CASSYGGLAPTDTQYF. The CDR3 region has the DNA TGTGCCAGCAGTTACGGGGGACTAGCTCCCACAGATACGCAGTATTTT.

The chain joins TRBV15 to TRBJ1-6; a weak D match, TRBD1 (5 bases). CDR3 size: 14 residues. Trimming left V 1 base short and J 7 bases short, with 8 bases between. Germline V lookup: CDR1 LNHNV, CDR2 YYDKDF (reference sequence). CDR3 coding DNA: TGTGCCACCAGCAGAGTACGGACAAATTCACCCCTCCACTTT. It encodes CATSRVRTNSPLHF.

V usage is TRBV19 and J usage is TRBJ2-1, with D possibly matching TRBD2 (5 bases). There are 14 residues in the CDR3. Trimming removed 10 bases from V and 0 bases from J, with 13 bases in between. Germline V gives CDR1 LNHDA, CDR2 SQIVND (reference sequence). The CDR3 spells CATGDRSSYNEQFF. CDR3 nucleotides: TGTGCCACCGGGGATAGGAGCTCCTACAATGAGCAGTTCTTC.

Here the CDR3 reads CASSDPGTGLDEQFF. Here the CDR3 DNA reads TGCGCCAGCAGTGATCCCGGGACAGGGTTGGATGAGCAGTTCTTC. V gene TRBV10-1 combines with J gene TRBJ2-1, with 9 bases that match TRBD1. The CDR3 extends over 15 amino acids. Trimming cost V 3 bases and J 8 bases; bases outside gene matches: 8. The germline V gene encodes CDR1 WNHNN and CDR2 SYGVQD (reference sequence).

This sequence joins TRBV11-2 and TRBJ2-7, with 12 bases fitting TRBD1. V lost 4 bases to trimming and J lost 7 bases; unmatched junction nucleotides: 5. Per the germline V gene, CDR1 is SGHAT and CDR2 is FQNNGV. The CDR3 runs 14 residues. Written as DNA, the CDR3 is TGTGCCAGCAGCTCGGGACAGGGGGCGGGTGAGCAGTACTTC. Encoded protein: CASSSGQGAGEQYF.

The genes are TRBV3-1 (or the pseudogene TRBV3-2) and TRBJ2-7, with D possibly matching TRBD1 (7 bases). CDR3 size: 13 residues. V lost 6 bases and J 5 bases, leaving 14 bases between the germline ends. In germline, CDR1 is LGHDT, CDR2 YNNKEL (reference sequence). The CDR3 bases are TGTGCCAGCAGTGGGCAGGGGGGCAACGAGCAGTACTTC. Encoded protein: CASSGQGGNEQYF.

In DNA form, the CDR3 reads TGTGCCAGCAGGAGACAGGGATTGGGGACTGAAGCTTTCTTT. Its protein is CASRRQGLGTEAFF. The chain carries TRBV6-5 and TRBJ1-1, with 7 bases matching TRBD1. CDR1 is MNHEY, CDR2 SVGAGI, per germline. The CDR3 covers 14 residues. After removal of 6 bases from V and 5 bases from J, the junction contained 9 bases not matched to a gene.

This clone was seen only a few times. This chain joins TRBV4-1 and TRBJ1-2; weak D call: TRBD1 (5 bases). V lost 0 bases to trimming and J lost 1 base, with 9 bases between them. This CDR3 comprises 15 residues. Germline CDR1 is MGHRA and CDR2 is YSYEKL. The CDR3 sequence: CASSQDKTVNYGYTF. In DNA form, the CDR3 reads TGCGCCAGCAGCCAAGATAAGACAGTTAACTATGGCTACACCTTC.

This chain uses TRBV3-1 (or the pseudogene TRBV3-2) with TRBJ2-1; TRBD2 matches 15 bases. V gave up 3 bases and J gave up 10 bases; unmatched junction bases: 4. The germline gives CDR1 LGHDT, CDR2 YNNKEL (reference sequence). The CDR3 runs to 15 residues. CDR3 DNA: TGTGCCAGCAGCCAGGCGGGACTAGCGGGAGGCGAGCAGTTCTTC. This sequence encodes CASSQAGLAGGEQFF.

V is TRBV10-3 and J is TRBJ2-3; 9 bases line up with TRBD2. Germline loops: CDR1 ENHRY, CDR2 SYGVKD. The CDR3 loop spans 17 amino acids. The trim removed 4 bases at V and 4 bases at J, leaving 12 bases unmatched. The CDR3 loop is CAISGGLVGGGADTQYF. CDR3 in DNA: TGTGCCATCAGTGGTGGTTTAGTGGGCGGGGGGGCAGATACGCAGTATTTT.

This clone was seen only once. V usage is TRBV15 and J usage is TRBJ2-5, with TRBD2 matching 10 bases. Per the germline V gene, CDR1 is LNHNV and CDR2 is YYDKDF (reference sequence). J gave up 5 bases and V 0 bases, and 6 bases lay outside the gene matches. The CDR3 consists of 16 residues. The CDR3 spells CATSREASGGGETQYF. DNA of the CDR3: TGTGCCACCAGCAGAGAGGCTAGCGGGGGTGGGGAGACCCAGTACTTC. Drawing the rest from reference TRBV15 and TRBJ2-5, the complete variable domain is DAMVIQNPRYQVTQFGKPVTLSCSQTLNHNVMYWYQQKSSQAPKLLFHYYDKDFNNEADTPDNFQSRRPNTSFCFLDIRSPGLGDTAMYLCATSREASGGGETQYFGPGTRLLVL.

In this sample, this clone turned up once. The V call is TRBV28, the J call TRBJ2-7, with D perhaps matching TRBD2 (7 bases). Per germline, CDR1 MDHEN and CDR2 SYDVKM. This CDR3 has 15 residues. The V gene lost 5 bases and the J gene lost 4 bases, with 18 bases spanning the gap. CDR3 in DNA: TGTGCCAGCAGTCCCAGAGGGAGGGGGGAGTACGAGCAGTACTTC. It translates to CASSPRGRGEYEQYF.

In its sample, this clone was seen once. The rearrangement uses TRBV20-1 and TRBJ2-4, with a tentative D call TRBD2 (5 bases). The CDR3 has 11 amino acids. The germline CDR1 and CDR2 sequences are DFQATT and SNEGSKA (reference sequence). Between the trimmed V and J ends, which lost 3 bases and 6 bases, there was a span of 6 bases. For the CDR3, the DNA is TGCAGTGCTAGTCTAGCAAACATTCAGTACTTC. Amino acid sequence: CSASLANIQYF.

V usage is TRBV19 and J usage is TRBJ2-2; no definite D call. The CDR3 totals 16 residues. Trimming left V 5 bases short and J 0 bases short, with 13 bases between. In germline, CDR1 is LNHDA, CDR2 SQIVND (reference sequence). The CDR3 sequence: CASSFRNSANTGELFF. CDR3 DNA sequence: TGTGCCAGTAGTTTCCGTAATTCCGCGAACACCGGGGAGCTGTTTTTT.

The chain recombines TRBV5-1 with TRBJ2-6; D may be TRBD1 (5 bases). Germline CDR1 is SGHRS and CDR2 is YFSETQ. V was cut by 4 bases and J by 0 bases, with 8 bases left in between. The CDR3 runs 15 residues. The CDR3 protein is CASSADSSGANVLTF. DNA of the CDR3: TGCGCCAGCAGCGCAGACAGCTCTGGGGCCAACGTCCTGACTTTC.

V and J are TRBV10-3 and TRBJ2-5, with D maybe TRBD2 (5 bases). Trimming pared 6 bases from V and 5 bases from J, leaving 13 bases between. Per germline, CDR1 ENHRY and CDR2 SYGVKD. This CDR3 is 13 amino acids long. CDR3 coding DNA: TGTGCCATCAGGGCTACTAGTGTGGAGACCCAGTACTTC. This sequence encodes CAIRATSVETQYF.

This rearrangement joins TRBV3-1 (or the pseudogene TRBV3-2) to TRBJ1-1, with D possibly matching TRBD1 (6 bases). The germline V gene has CDR1 LGHDT and CDR2 YNNKEL (reference sequence). Trimming left V 7 bases short and J 3 bases short, with 18 bases between. The length of the CDR3 is 15 residues. The DNA of the CDR3 is TGTGCCAGCACCAACGGGGGGGGGCTTTACACTGAAGCTTTCTTT. Translated, it gives CASTNGGGLYTEAFF.

This clone appeared a single time. This chain links TRBV6-5 with TRBJ2-1; 8 positions agree with TRBD2. The CDR3 extends over 15 amino acids. V shed 6 bases and J 6 bases; nucleotides not matched to a gene: 10. Germline assignment: CDR1 MNHEY and CDR2 SVGAGI. CDR3 in amino acids: CASRVSGTSRNEQFF. CDR3 sequence (DNA): TGTGCCAGCAGAGTATCCGGGACTAGTCGCAATGAGCAGTTCTTC.

This chain links TRBV5-1 with TRBJ2-2; possible D gene TRBD2, 5 bases. The CDR3 consists of 15 residues. The germline V and J ends were trimmed by 5 bases and 1 base, with 12 bases remaining between them. CDR1 is SGHRS and CDR2 is YFSETQ in the germline V gene. The CDR3 is CASRPLAENTGELFF. The CDR3, as DNA: TGCGCCAGCAGACCCCTAGCAGAGAACACCGGGGAGCTGTTTTTT.

The chain links TRBV28 to TRBJ1-2; 7 positions agree with TRBD1. From germline, CDR1 is MDHEN and CDR2 SYDVKM. The J segment lost 3 bases and the V segment lost 4 bases, leaving 5 bases of the junction unmatched. This CDR3 has 14 amino acids. The CDR3 DNA reads TGTGCCAGCAGTTCCCCGACAGGGTACTATGGCTACACCTTC. It is translated as CASSSPTGYYGYTF.

The chain has TRBV5-6 and TRBJ2-5, with 13 positions matching TRBD2. CDR1 SGHDT and CDR2 YYEEEE come from the germline V gene. J lost 4 bases, V lost 4 bases, and 4 bases had no gene match. This CDR3 region has 15 residues. The CDR3 is CASSGLAGEGETQYF. The CDR3 coding sequence is TGTGCCAGCAGCGGACTAGCGGGGGAGGGAGAGACCCAGTACTTC.

The chain couples TRBV28 to TRBJ1-6; 8 nucleotides agree with TRBD1. The CDR3 is 14 residues long. After removal of 11 bases from V and 8 bases from J, the junction contained 11 bases not matched to a gene. In germline, CDR1 is MDHEN, CDR2 SYDVKM. CDR3: CAGQGHRTHSPLHF. CDR3 DNA sequence: TGTGCCGGACAGGGACACCGGACCCATTCACCCCTCCACTTT.

The chain combines TRBV4-3 with TRBJ1-3; D is ambiguous. This CDR3 region has 14 residues. V was trimmed by 1 base and J by 0 bases, leaving 4 bases between them. CDR1 is LGHNA, CDR2 YSLEER, per germline. CDR3 loop: CASSQGHSGNTIYF. The CDR3 coding sequence is TGCGCCAGCAGCCAAGGGCACTCTGGAAACACCATATATTTT.

V and J are TRBV5-5 and TRBJ1-1; D is unclear. Germline loops: CDR1 SGHKS, CDR2 YYEKEE (reference sequence). The CDR3 runs to 15 residues. The ends were cut back, 6 bases at V and 6 bases at J, with 21 bases in the middle. The CDR3 DNA is TGTGCCAGCAAGATCCGGGAACCTAGTAGCGCTGAAGCTTTCTTT. Amino acids: CASKIREPSSAEAFF.

The chain uses TRBV6-1 and TRBJ1-2; D gene unclear. This CDR3 region has 16 residues. V lost 2 bases and J lost 0, with 13 bases in between. Germline V gene data show CDR1 as MNHNS and CDR2 as SASEGT. CDR3 nucleotide sequence: TGTGCCAGCAGTGAAAACAGATTCCATTCTAACTATGGCTACACCTTC. Protein product: CASSENRFHSNYGYTF.